These T cell receptor beta chains were read from a single sample in a study of cytomegalovirus exposure and HLA in healthy donors. The method was immunoSEQ multiplex PCR; TCRdb's version includes in-frame clones alone and lacks a portion of them. This sample carries 150,000 to 200,000 clones, less than 80% of them seen once, and the ten largest clones take less than 1%. The sequenced material came from PBMCs. The receptors derive from a female donor in good health and CMV-seronegative. Each CDR3 is given with its conserved first and last residue. A D gene is named only where the DNA matches it firmly. Not every row has a clone size; where given, it reads once, few, many or a size class.

D: NA
V: TRBV21-1
size: NA
J: TRBJ2-7
CDR3: CASSLYPAGTSYEQYF
DNA: TGTGCCAGCAGCTTATACCCTGCGGGGACGTCCTACGAGCAGTACTTC

D: TRBD1
V: TRBV5-1
size: NA
J: TRBJ2-2
CDR3: CASCSEGQGNTGELFF
DNA: TGCGCCAGCTGCTCCGAGGGACAGGGGAACACCGGGGAGCTGTTTTTT

D: NA
V: TRBV21-1
size: NA
J: TRBJ1-1
CDR3: CASSIQGATEAFF
DNA: TGTGCCAGCAGCATCCAGGGGGCCACTGAAGCTTTCTTT

D: NA
V: TRBV6-1
size: NA
J: TRBJ1-5
CDR3: CASQVGVGQPQHF
DNA: TGTGCCTCCCAGGTAGGGGTGGGGCAGCCCCAGCATTTT

D: NA
V: TRBV7-8
size: NA
J: TRBJ1-1
CDR3: CASSLVGQYGAEAFF
DNA: TGTGCCAGCAGCTTAGTGGGCCAGTACGGGGCTGAAGCTTTCTTT

D: TRBD1
V: TRBV27
size: few
J: TRBJ1-6
CDR3: CASNKLGQTYNSPLHF
DNA: TGTGCCAGCAATAAACTGGGACAGACATATAATTCACCCCTCCACTTT

D: TRBD2
V: TRBV18
size: NA
J: TRBJ2-7
CDR3: CASSPRTSDYEQYF
DNA: TGTGCCAGCTCACCAAGGACTAGCGACTACGAGCAGTACTTC

D: TRBD1
V: TRBV9
size: NA
J: TRBJ2-7
CDR3: CASSVARTPRQGEQYF
DNA: TGTGCCAGCAGCGTAGCAAGAACCCCCCGACAGGGCGAGCAGTACTTC

D: NA
V: TRBV5-1
size: few
J: TRBJ1-6
CDR3: CASSLVSSYNSPLHF
DNA: TGCGCCAGCAGCTTGGTCAGCTCCTATAATTCACCCCTCCACTTT

D: NA
V: TRBV5-1
size: NA
J: TRBJ1-1
CDR3: CASSFSADGIHLEAFF
DNA: TGCGCCAGCAGCTTTTCGGCCGACGGGATCCACCTTGAAGCTTTCTTT

D: TRBD2
V: TRBV7-2
size: NA
J: TRBJ2-3
CDR3: CASHQSLAPSGEDTQYF
DNA: TGTGCCAGCCATCAGTCCCTCGCTCCTAGCGGGGAAGATACGCAGTATTTT

D: NA
V: TRBV15
size: NA
J: TRBJ1-5
CDR3: CATSRDAQGIDNQPQHF
DNA: TGTGCCACCAGCAGAGACGCACAGGGTATAGACAATCAGCCCCAGCATTTT

D: TRBD2
V: TRBV4-3
size: NA
J: TRBJ2-2
CDR3: CASRRGVLERTGELFF
DNA: TGCGCCAGCCGTCGGGGGGTGCTGGAACGCACCGGGGAGCTGTTTTTT

D: TRBD2
V: TRBV5-4
size: once
J: TRBJ2-3
CDR3: CASSLGALAGYTDTQYF
DNA: TGTGCCAGCAGCTTGGGGGCCCTAGCGGGATACACAGATACGCAGTATTTT

D: TRBD2
V: TRBV5-4
size: once
J: TRBJ2-3
CDR3: CASSSGGFSTDTQYF
DNA: TGTGCCAGCAGCTCGGGGGGTTTCAGCACAGATACGCAGTATTTT

D: NA
V: TRBV11-2
size: NA
J: TRBJ2-4
CDR3: CASSPRGEGSAKNSQYF
DNA: TGTGCCAGCAGCCCCAGGGGAGAAGGGTCGGCCAAAAACAGTCAGTACTTC

D: NA
V: TRBV28
size: few
J: TRBJ2-7
CDR3: CASSIHYEQYF
DNA: TGTGCCAGCAGTATACACTACGAGCAGTACTTC

D: NA
V: TRBV28
size: NA
J: TRBJ2-5
CDR3: CASSLPGGGGETQYF
DNA: TGTGCCAGCAGCCTCCCCGGGGGCGGGGGCGAGACCCAGTACTTC

D: TRBD1
V: TRBV6-5
size: few
J: TRBJ2-5
CDR3: CASSYKGAGPAGTQYF
DNA: TGTGCCAGCAGTTACAAGGGGGCCGGTCCGGCGGGGACCCAGTACTTC

D: NA
V: TRBV4-1
size: few
J: TRBJ1-2
CDR3: CASSQDHNYGYTF
DNA: TGCGCCAGCAGCCAAGATCATAACTATGGCTACACCTTC

D: NA
V: TRBV11-2
size: NA
J: TRBJ2-7
CDR3: CASSFRRGSWSEQYF
DNA: TGTGCCAGCAGCTTCCGGCGGGGTTCTTGGTCCGAGCAGTACTTC

D: NA
V: TRBV10-2
size: NA
J: TRBJ2-4
CDR3: CASSDGAAKNIQYF
DNA: TGCGCCAGCAGTGATGGGGCGGCCAAAAACATTCAGTACTTC

D: TRBD1
V: TRBV11-2
size: few
J: TRBJ2-2
CDR3: CASSLILNRGNTGELFF
DNA: TGTGCCAGCAGCTTAATATTGAACAGGGGAAACACCGGGGAGCTGTTTTTT

D: TRBD2
V: TRBV6-1
size: NA
J: TRBJ2-5
CDR3: CATEPSGRSEETQYF
DNA: TGTGCCACCGAACCTAGCGGGAGGTCTGAAGAGACCCAGTACTTC

D: NA
V: TRBV2
size: NA
J: TRBJ2-5
CDR3: CASSEAGLSGPVTQYF
DNA: TGTGCCAGCAGTGAAGCTGGGCTAAGCGGCCCTGTGACCCAGTACTTC

D: TRBD1
V: TRBV7-2
size: NA
J: TRBJ1-1
CDR3: CASRQGTMNTEAFF
DNA: TGTGCCAGCAGACAGGGGACCATGAACACTGAAGCTTTCTTT

D: TRBD1
V: TRBV28
size: NA
J: TRBJ1-2
CDR3: CASSLRGTGDGYTF
DNA: TGTGCCAGCAGTTTAAGGGGGACAGGGGATGGCTACACCTTC

D: NA
V: TRBV4-3
size: few
J: TRBJ2-7
CDR3: CASSQDSSGRLSYEQYF
DNA: TGCGCCAGCAGCCAAGATTCGAGCGGCCGCCTCTCCTACGAGCAGTACTTC

D: TRBD1
V: TRBV19
size: once
J: TRBJ1-5
CDR3: CASSPGGQGYQPQHF
DNA: TGTGCCAGTAGCCCCGGGGGACAGGGCTATCAGCCCCAGCATTTT

D: TRBD2
V: TRBV7-3
size: few
J: TRBJ2-5
CDR3: CASSLTGTSGQETQYF
DNA: TGTGCCAGCAGCTTAACAGGGACTAGCGGCCAAGAGACCCAGTACTTC

D: TRBD2
V: TRBV6-4
size: NA
J: TRBJ2-6
CDR3: CASSDGGSSGANGLTF
DNA: TGTGCCAGCAGTGACGGCGGGAGCTCTGGGGCCAACGGCCTGACTTTC

D: TRBD2
V: TRBV9
size: few
J: TRBJ2-5
CDR3: CASSAFGSGGAKTQYF
DNA: TGTGCCAGCAGCGCCTTTGGTAGCGGGGGGGCGAAGACCCAGTACTTC

D: TRBD2
V: TRBV7-3
size: NA
J: TRBJ2-5
CDR3: CASSLGHGRVGTQYF
DNA: TGTGCCAGCAGCTTAGGCCACGGGAGGGTGGGGACCCAGTACTTC

D: TRBD2
V: TRBV28
size: once
J: TRBJ2-4
CDR3: CATGTSGRRNIQYF
DNA: TGTGCCACGGGGACTAGCGGGAGAAGGAACATTCAGTACTTC

D: NA
V: TRBV7-2
size: NA
J: TRBJ2-7
CDR3: CASSLVVGVYHYEQYF
DNA: TGTGCCAGCAGCTTAGTCGTCGGGGTATACCACTACGAGCAGTACTTC

D: NA
V: TRBV25-1
size: NA
J: TRBJ1-1
CDR3: CASRLTANTEAFF
DNA: TGTGCCAGCAGACTCACAGCTAACACTGAAGCTTTCTTT

D: NA
V: TRBV27
size: once
J: TRBJ1-2
CDR3: CASGGVGRYGYTF
DNA: TGTGCCAGTGGGGGCGTTGGGAGATATGGCTACACCTTC

D: TRBD1
V: TRBV19
size: few
J: TRBJ1-2
CDR3: CASRPTGISLDNYGYTF
DNA: TGTGCCAGTAGGCCGACAGGGATCTCTCTCGATAACTATGGCTACACCTTC

D: NA
V: TRBV5-4
size: NA
J: TRBJ1-1
CDR3: CASSLEGGHTEAFF
DNA: TGTGCCAGCAGCTTGGAGGGGGGGCACACTGAAGCTTTCTTT

D: TRBD2
V: TRBV4-2
size: few
J: TRBJ2-7
CDR3: CASSQDTAGEQYF
DNA: TGTGCCAGCAGCCAAGACACAGCGGGGGAGCAGTACTTC

D: TRBD1
V: TRBV18
size: NA
J: TRBJ1-1
CDR3: CASSPVQGSGTEAFF
DNA: TGTGCCAGCTCACCAGTACAGGGGAGTGGGACTGAAGCTTTCTTT

D: NA
V: TRBV5-1
size: NA
J: TRBJ2-5
CDR3: CASTLGSGQETQYF
DNA: TGCGCCAGCACCCTTGGTAGCGGACAAGAGACCCAGTACTTC

D: NA
V: TRBV7-2
size: NA
J: TRBJ1-2
CDR3: CASSSSPGHGYTF
DNA: TGTGCCAGCAGCTCTAGCCCCGGACATGGCTACACCTTC

D: NA
V: TRBV19
size: few
J: TRBJ2-5
CDR3: CASSALELGRSGGTQYF
DNA: TGTGCCAGTAGTGCCCTGGAACTGGGACGGTCCGGGGGGACCCAGTACTTC

D: NA
V: TRBV30
size: NA
J: TRBJ1-2
CDR3: CAWIPRLKTYGYTF
DNA: TGTGCCTGGATACCTCGACTTAAAACCTATGGCTACACCTTC

D: TRBD1
V: TRBV28
size: NA
J: TRBJ1-5
CDR3: CASSSGQVKSQPQHF
DNA: TGTGCCAGCAGTTCGGGACAGGTCAAAAGTCAGCCCCAGCATTTT

D: TRBD1
V: TRBV28
size: NA
J: TRBJ1-4
CDR3: CASKTGTAPLATNEKLFF
DNA: TGTGCCAGCAAAACAGGGACAGCGCCCCTTGCCACTAATGAAAAACTGTTTTTT

D: NA
V: TRBV21-1
size: few
J: TRBJ2-2
CDR3: CASSKVEKIMNTGELFF
DNA: TGTGCCAGCAGCAAGGTAGAAAAGATAATGAACACCGGGGAGCTGTTTTTT

D: TRBD1
V: TRBV7-3
size: NA
J: TRBJ2-3
CDR3: CASSSTGGGTDTQYF
DNA: TGTGCCAGCAGCTCCACAGGGGGCGGCACAGATACGCAGTATTTT

D: TRBD2
V: TRBV6-1
size: once
J: TRBJ2-1
CDR3: CASSERRRGGINEQFF
DNA: TGTGCCAGCAGTGAAAGGCGGCGGGGGGGCATCAATGAGCAGTTCTTC

D: NA
V: TRBV5-6
size: NA
J: TRBJ2-7
CDR3: CASSLQMTYEQYF
DNA: TGTGCCAGCAGCTTACAGATGACCTACGAGCAGTACTTC

D: NA
V: TRBV29-1
size: NA
J: TRBJ2-1
CDR3: CSVPSGGPLKVGNEQFF
DNA: TGCAGCGTTCCTTCGGGGGGCCCCCTCAAGGTAGGCAATGAGCAGTTCTTC

D: TRBD1
V: TRBV5-1
size: NA
J: TRBJ2-2
CDR3: CASSLLQGGTGELFF
DNA: TGCGCCAGCAGCTTGTTACAGGGGGGAACCGGGGAGCTGTTTTTT

D: TRBD1
V: TRBV5-1
size: once
J: TRBJ2-3
CDR3: CASSTTGGLTDTQYF
DNA: TGCGCCAGCAGCACGACAGGGGGTCTCACAGATACGCAGTATTTT

D: TRBD1
V: TRBV28
size: NA
J: TRBJ1-2
CDR3: CASSPGQGSYGYTF
DNA: TGTGCCAGCAGTCCCGGACAGGGGAGCTATGGCTACACCTTC

D: TRBD1
V: TRBV27
size: NA
J: TRBJ2-7
CDR3: CASSFNNAGTGSYEQYF
DNA: TGTGCCAGCAGTTTTAACAATGCGGGGACAGGGTCCTACGAGCAGTACTTC

D: NA
V: TRBV13
size: NA
J: TRBJ2-1
CDR3: CASSLGAYNEQFF
DNA: TGTGCCAGCAGCTTGGGGGCATACAATGAGCAGTTCTTC

D: TRBD1
V: TRBV29-1
size: NA
J: TRBJ1-1
CDR3: CSVGQGFTEAFF
DNA: TGCAGCGTTGGACAGGGTTTCACTGAAGCTTTCTTT

D: NA
V: TRBV28
size: NA
J: TRBJ2-7
CDR3: CASKIGGSYEQYF
DNA: TGTGCCAGCAAAATAGGCGGAAGCTACGAGCAGTACTTC

D: NA
V: TRBV2
size: NA
J: TRBJ1-2
CDR3: CASSRSPDSQYGYTF
DNA: TGTGCCAGCAGCCGATCACCTGACAGCCAATATGGCTACACCTTC